A selection of T cell receptor beta chains follows, all from one sample in a study of blood T cell repertoires in COVID-19. Data came from immunoSEQ multiplex PCR; TCRdb stores just in-frame clones and leaves some out. The sample has about 430,000 clones; roughly 90% are singletons. Sequencing was carried out using PBMCs or T cells enriched from blood (not recorded which). These TCRs come from a woman in her 30s with acute COVID-19. CDR3s include the opening cysteine and the closing phenylalanine or tryptophan. The order of the fields is CDR3 protein, CDR3 DNA, D gene, clone size, CDR3 length, J gene, V gene. A D gene is named only where the DNA matches it firmly. The size field is filled for only some rows; it gives once, few, many or a size class.

CDR3 protein: CASSPGGGLRGNTIYF
CDR3 DNA: TGTGCCAGCAGTCCCGGGGGGGGGCTCAGGGGAAACACCATATATTTT
D gene: .
clone size: once
CDR3 length: 16
J gene: TRBJ1-3
V gene: TRBV28

CDR3 protein: CASSLFGTEAFF
CDR3 DNA: TGTGCCAGCAGTTTATTCGGCACTGAAGCTTTCTTT
D gene: .
clone size: .
CDR3 length: 12
J gene: TRBJ1-1
V gene: TRBV12-3/TRBV12-4

CDR3 protein: CASSFEGVTLGGELFF
CDR3 DNA: TGTGCCAGCAGTTTCGAGGGGGTGACCCTCGGCGGGGAGCTGTTTTTT
D gene: .
clone size: .
CDR3 length: 16
J gene: TRBJ2-2
V gene: TRBV28

CDR3 protein: CASSSGLGARGLLDYEQYF
CDR3 DNA: TGTGCCAGTAGTTCGGGACTAGGAGCGAGGGGTCTATTGGACTACGAGCAGTACTTC
D gene: TRBD2
clone size: .
CDR3 length: 19
J gene: TRBJ2-7
V gene: TRBV19

CDR3 protein: CASIGTGGHYGYTF
CDR3 DNA: TGTGCCAGCATAGGGACAGGGGGCCACTATGGCTACACCTTC
D gene: TRBD1
clone size: .
CDR3 length: 14
J gene: TRBJ1-2
V gene: TRBV6-5

CDR3 protein: CAWDDRVNSPLHF
CDR3 DNA: TGTGCCTGGGATGACAGGGTAAATTCACCCCTCCACTTT
D gene: TRBD1
clone size: .
CDR3 length: 13
J gene: TRBJ1-6
V gene: TRBV30

CDR3 protein: CATRQGEGFSSPLHF
CDR3 DNA: TGTGCCACCAGACAGGGAGAAGGCTTTAGTTCACCCCTCCACTTT
D gene: TRBD1
clone size: .
CDR3 length: 15
J gene: TRBJ1-6
V gene: TRBV7-9

CDR3 protein: CASSLLGGATEAFF
CDR3 DNA: TGTGCCAGCAGTTTACTTGGGGGGGCGACTGAAGCTTTCTTT
D gene: .
clone size: .
CDR3 length: 14
J gene: TRBJ1-1
V gene: TRBV27

CDR3 protein: CASRPTAQENTEAFF
CDR3 DNA: TGTGCCAGCAGACCCACGGCCCAGGAGAACACTGAAGCTTTCTTT
D gene: .
clone size: .
CDR3 length: 15
J gene: TRBJ1-1
V gene: TRBV7-3

CDR3 protein: CASSPMVTRGPYGYTF
CDR3 DNA: TGTGCCAGCAGCCCTATGGTTACCAGGGGGCCCTATGGCTACACCTTC
D gene: TRBD1
clone size: .
CDR3 length: 16
J gene: TRBJ1-2
V gene: TRBV7-9

CDR3 protein: CASSPGTGASPLHF
CDR3 DNA: TGTGCCAGCAGTCCCGGGACAGGGGCTTCACCCCTCCACTTT
D gene: TRBD1
clone size: once
CDR3 length: 14
J gene: TRBJ1-6
V gene: TRBV2

CDR3 protein: CASNPEDRDYYEQYF
CDR3 DNA: TGTGCCAGCAACCCCGAGGACAGGGACTACTACGAGCAGTACTTC
D gene: .
clone size: .
CDR3 length: 15
J gene: TRBJ2-7
V gene: TRBV6-5

CDR3 protein: CASGLGTGTYEQYF
CDR3 DNA: TGTGCTAGTGGTTTGGGGACAGGGACCTACGAGCAGTACTTC
D gene: TRBD1
clone size: .
CDR3 length: 14
J gene: TRBJ2-7
V gene: TRBV12-5

CDR3 protein: CASSLGWAGENNSPLHF
CDR3 DNA: TGTGCCAGCAGCTTGGGTTGGGCAGGGGAGAATAATTCACCCCTCCACTTT
D gene: .
clone size: .
CDR3 length: 17
J gene: TRBJ1-6
V gene: TRBV5-6

CDR3 protein: CSASHGDEQYF
CDR3 DNA: TGCAGTGCTAGTCACGGGGACGAGCAGTACTTC
D gene: .
clone size: .
CDR3 length: 11
J gene: TRBJ2-7
V gene: TRBV20-1

CDR3 protein: CASSLDSTAVSNQPQHF
CDR3 DNA: TGTGCCAGCAGCTTAGACTCGACGGCGGTTAGCAATCAGCCCCAGCATTTT
D gene: .
clone size: .
CDR3 length: 17
J gene: TRBJ1-5
V gene: TRBV11-2

CDR3 protein: CASSLANRGGQYF
CDR3 DNA: TGTGCCAGCAGCTTGGCCAACAGGGGAGGGCAGTACTTC
D gene: .
clone size: .
CDR3 length: 13
J gene: TRBJ2-7
V gene: TRBV5-6

CDR3 protein: CASKTTGAGTGELFF
CDR3 DNA: TGTGCCAGTAAAACAACAGGGGCCGGCACCGGGGAGCTGTTTTTT
D gene: TRBD1
clone size: .
CDR3 length: 15
J gene: TRBJ2-2
V gene: TRBV19

CDR3 protein: CASSRDRVEPQHF
CDR3 DNA: TGTGCCAGCAGTCGGGACAGGGTGGAGCCCCAGCATTTT
D gene: TRBD1
clone size: .
CDR3 length: 13
J gene: TRBJ1-5
V gene: TRBV6-2/TRBV6-3

CDR3 protein: CASSPPGTSGGSQNIQYF
CDR3 DNA: TGTGCCAGCAGTCCCCCCGGGACTAGCGGGGGGTCACAAAACATTCAGTACTTC
D gene: TRBD2
clone size: once
CDR3 length: 18
J gene: TRBJ2-4
V gene: TRBV27

CDR3 protein: CASSVWTGLGTGELFF
CDR3 DNA: TGTGCCAGCAGCGTATGGACAGGCCTAGGAACCGGGGAGCTGTTTTTT
D gene: TRBD1
clone size: .
CDR3 length: 16
J gene: TRBJ2-2
V gene: TRBV5-6

CDR3 protein: CAWSPDRGGQPQHF
CDR3 DNA: TGTGCCTGGAGTCCGGACAGGGGCGGTCAGCCCCAGCATTTT
D gene: TRBD1
clone size: .
CDR3 length: 14
J gene: TRBJ1-5
V gene: TRBV30

CDR3 protein: CAWKRDTFSGNTIYF
CDR3 DNA: TGTGCCTGGAAGCGGGACACATTCTCTGGAAACACCATATATTTT
D gene: .
clone size: .
CDR3 length: 15
J gene: TRBJ1-3
V gene: TRBV30

CDR3 protein: CAWSVPQGGTTGELFF
CDR3 DNA: TGTGCCTGGAGTGTACCACAGGGGGGTACGACCGGGGAGCTGTTTTTT
D gene: TRBD1
clone size: once
CDR3 length: 16
J gene: TRBJ2-2
V gene: TRBV30

CDR3 protein: CASSFSGLAGGSEQFF
CDR3 DNA: TGTGCCAGCAGCTTTTCAGGACTAGCGGGGGGGAGTGAGCAGTTCTTC
D gene: TRBD2
clone size: .
CDR3 length: 16
J gene: TRBJ2-1
V gene: TRBV7-3

CDR3 protein: CASSKTRGRNTEAFF
CDR3 DNA: TGTGCCAGCAGCAAAACCAGGGGTCGGAACACTGAAGCTTTCTTT
D gene: .
clone size: once
CDR3 length: 15
J gene: TRBJ1-1
V gene: TRBV5-8

CDR3 protein: CASSQDPRNTEAFF
CDR3 DNA: TGTGCCAGCAGCCAAGACCCTCGGAACACTGAAGCTTTCTTT
D gene: .
clone size: .
CDR3 length: 14
J gene: TRBJ1-1
V gene: TRBV3-1/TRBV3-2

CDR3 protein: CATLGLGDEQYF
CDR3 DNA: TGTGCCACCTTGGGACTAGGGGACGAGCAGTACTTC
D gene: TRBD2
clone size: .
CDR3 length: 12
J gene: TRBJ2-7
V gene: TRBV6-7

CDR3 protein: CAWSVTRVSGELFF
CDR3 DNA: TGTGCCTGGAGTGTTACCAGGGTCTCCGGGGAGCTGTTTTTT
D gene: .
clone size: .
CDR3 length: 14
J gene: TRBJ2-2
V gene: TRBV30

CDR3 protein: CASSWEDSPLHF
CDR3 DNA: TGTGCCAGCAGTTGGGAGGATTCACCCCTCCACTTT
D gene: .
clone size: few
CDR3 length: 12
J gene: TRBJ1-6
V gene: TRBV6-5

CDR3 protein: CAWSVDRLLAFF
CDR3 DNA: TGTGCCTGGAGTGTGGACAGGCTCTTAGCTTTCTTT
D gene: TRBD1
clone size: .
CDR3 length: 12
J gene: TRBJ1-1
V gene: TRBV30

CDR3 protein: CASSKDSLNTEAFF
CDR3 DNA: TGTGCCAGCAGTAAGGACAGTTTGAACACTGAAGCTTTCTTT
D gene: .
clone size: few
CDR3 length: 14
J gene: TRBJ1-1
V gene: TRBV6-5

CDR3 protein: CASSDGRARTEAFF
CDR3 DNA: TGTGCCAGCAGTGACGGCAGGGCTCGGACTGAAGCTTTCTTT
D gene: .
clone size: .
CDR3 length: 14
J gene: TRBJ1-1
V gene: TRBV6-1

CDR3 protein: CASSLQTYNEQFF
CDR3 DNA: TGTGCCAGCAGTTTACAAACTTACAATGAGCAGTTCTTC
D gene: .
clone size: .
CDR3 length: 13
J gene: TRBJ2-1
V gene: TRBV12-3/TRBV12-4

CDR3 protein: CASSQQSGPHEQYF
CDR3 DNA: TGCGCCAGCAGCCAACAATCAGGGCCCCACGAGCAGTACTTC
D gene: .
clone size: once
CDR3 length: 14
J gene: TRBJ2-7
V gene: TRBV4-1

CDR3 protein: CASSSGTGDGYTF
CDR3 DNA: TGTGCCAGCAGCTCCGGGACAGGGGATGGCTACACCTTC
D gene: TRBD1
clone size: .
CDR3 length: 13
J gene: TRBJ1-2
V gene: TRBV7-2

CDR3 protein: CASSLGLQGWEADTQYF
CDR3 DNA: TGTGCCAGCAGTTTAGGTCTACAGGGGTGGGAAGCAGATACGCAGTATTTT
D gene: TRBD1
clone size: .
CDR3 length: 17
J gene: TRBJ2-3
V gene: TRBV27

CDR3 protein: CASSFRRNEQFF
CDR3 DNA: TGTGCCAGCAGCTTCCGGAGGAATGAGCAGTTCTTC
D gene: .
clone size: .
CDR3 length: 12
J gene: TRBJ2-1
V gene: TRBV5-6

CDR3 protein: CASRGGGPGYEQYF
CDR3 DNA: TGTGCCAGCAGGGGCGGAGGGCCAGGCTACGAGCAGTACTTC
D gene: .
clone size: .
CDR3 length: 14
J gene: TRBJ2-7
V gene: TRBV7-9

CDR3 protein: CASSERSGGEETQYF
CDR3 DNA: TGTGCCAGCAGTGAACGTAGCGGGGGGGAGGAGACCCAGTACTTC
D gene: TRBD2
clone size: .
CDR3 length: 15
J gene: TRBJ2-5
V gene: TRBV2

CDR3 protein: CATSKSTQGDLYGYTF
CDR3 DNA: TGTGCCACCAGCAAATCAACACAGGGAGACCTCTATGGCTACACCTTC
D gene: .
clone size: once
CDR3 length: 16
J gene: TRBJ1-2
V gene: TRBV24-1

CDR3 protein: CASSLSPGRSGNTIYF
CDR3 DNA: TGCGCCAGCAGCTTATCTCCAGGCCGCTCTGGAAACACCATATATTTT
D gene: .
clone size: once
CDR3 length: 16
J gene: TRBJ1-3
V gene: TRBV5-1

CDR3 protein: CATSPTPGQGSYEQYF
CDR3 DNA: TGTGCCACCAGCCCTACCCCGGGACAGGGATCCTACGAGCAGTACTTC
D gene: TRBD1
clone size: .
CDR3 length: 16
J gene: TRBJ2-7
V gene: TRBV24-1

CDR3 protein: CASSLGQETQYF
CDR3 DNA: TGTGCCAGCAGCCTCGGACAGGAGACGCAGTATTTT
D gene: TRBD1
clone size: .
CDR3 length: 12
J gene: TRBJ2-3
V gene: TRBV5-4

CDR3 protein: CASGPQGIGGYTF
CDR3 DNA: TGTGCTAGTGGACCACAGGGGATAGGCGGCTACACCTTC
D gene: TRBD1
clone size: .
CDR3 length: 13
J gene: TRBJ1-2
V gene: TRBV12-5

CDR3 protein: CASSTPGTGRRQKLFF
CDR3 DNA: TGTGCCAGCAGTACCCCGGGGACAGGGAGAAGGCAAAAACTGTTTTTT
D gene: TRBD1
clone size: .
CDR3 length: 16
J gene: TRBJ1-4
V gene: TRBV28

CDR3 protein: CATSDGGVRGGYTF
CDR3 DNA: TGTGCCACCAGTGATGGTGGGGTTAGGGGTGGCTACACCTTC
D gene: .
clone size: .
CDR3 length: 14
J gene: TRBJ1-2
V gene: TRBV24-1

CDR3 protein: CSASPPNRVRGNQPQHF
CDR3 DNA: TGCAGTGCTAGTCCTCCCAACAGGGTACGTGGCAATCAGCCCCAGCATTTT
D gene: .
clone size: .
CDR3 length: 17
J gene: TRBJ1-5
V gene: TRBV20-1

CDR3 protein: CASSPRTGGFYNEQFF
CDR3 DNA: TGTGCCAGCAGCCCCCGGACAGGGGGTTTTTACAATGAGCAGTTCTTC
D gene: TRBD1
clone size: .
CDR3 length: 16
J gene: TRBJ2-1
V gene: TRBV5-6

CDR3 protein: CASSQEDGTGETQYF
CDR3 DNA: TGCGCCAGCAGCCAAGAAGACGGCACGGGGGAGACCCAGTACTTC
D gene: .
clone size: .
CDR3 length: 15
J gene: TRBJ2-5
V gene: TRBV4-3

CDR3 protein: CASSELIEKLFF
CDR3 DNA: TGTGCCAGCAGTGAATTAATTGAAAAACTGTTTTTT
D gene: .
clone size: .
CDR3 length: 12
J gene: TRBJ1-4
V gene: TRBV6-1

CDR3 protein: CASSVAGGIYNEQFF
CDR3 DNA: TGTGCCAGCAGCGTAGCCGGGGGGATCTACAATGAGCAGTTCTTC
D gene: TRBD2
clone size: .
CDR3 length: 15
J gene: TRBJ2-1
V gene: TRBV9

CDR3 protein: CASSLAQGPKIYEQYF
CDR3 DNA: TGTGCCAGCAGCTTAGCGCAGGGGCCCAAAATATACGAGCAGTACTTC
D gene: .
clone size: .
CDR3 length: 16
J gene: TRBJ2-7
V gene: TRBV7-9

CDR3 protein: CASSYSSLGNEKLFF
CDR3 DNA: TGTGCCAGCAGTTACTCGTCACTTGGTAATGAAAAACTGTTTTTT
D gene: .
clone size: .
CDR3 length: 15
J gene: TRBJ1-4
V gene: TRBV6-5

CDR3 protein: CASSKAIGGLLGGELFF
CDR3 DNA: TGTGCCAGCAGCAAAGCGATCGGGGGTCTCTTGGGCGGGGAGCTGTTTTTT
D gene: .
clone size: .
CDR3 length: 17
J gene: TRBJ2-2
V gene: TRBV21-1